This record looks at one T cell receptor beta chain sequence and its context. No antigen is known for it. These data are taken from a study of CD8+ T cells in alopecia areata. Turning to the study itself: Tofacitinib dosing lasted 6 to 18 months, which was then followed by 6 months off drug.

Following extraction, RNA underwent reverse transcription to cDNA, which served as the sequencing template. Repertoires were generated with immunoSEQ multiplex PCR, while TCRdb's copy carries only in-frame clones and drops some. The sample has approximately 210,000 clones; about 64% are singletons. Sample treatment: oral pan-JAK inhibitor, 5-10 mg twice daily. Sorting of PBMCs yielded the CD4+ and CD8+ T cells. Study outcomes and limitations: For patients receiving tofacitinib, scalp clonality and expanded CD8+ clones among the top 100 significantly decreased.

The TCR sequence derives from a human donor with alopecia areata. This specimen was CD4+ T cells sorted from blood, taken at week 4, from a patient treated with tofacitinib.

For the CDR3, the DNA is TGTGCCAGCAGTTTAGGGCGGCAAACGTTTAATTCACCCCTCCACTTT. This gives the protein CASSLGRQTFNSPLHF. This sequence joins TRBV27 and TRBJ1-6; no clear D. Germline values: CDR1 MNHEY, CDR2 SMNVEV (reference sequence). The V and J ends lost 2 bases and 6 bases respectively, with 14 bases between them. CDR3 length: 16 residues.